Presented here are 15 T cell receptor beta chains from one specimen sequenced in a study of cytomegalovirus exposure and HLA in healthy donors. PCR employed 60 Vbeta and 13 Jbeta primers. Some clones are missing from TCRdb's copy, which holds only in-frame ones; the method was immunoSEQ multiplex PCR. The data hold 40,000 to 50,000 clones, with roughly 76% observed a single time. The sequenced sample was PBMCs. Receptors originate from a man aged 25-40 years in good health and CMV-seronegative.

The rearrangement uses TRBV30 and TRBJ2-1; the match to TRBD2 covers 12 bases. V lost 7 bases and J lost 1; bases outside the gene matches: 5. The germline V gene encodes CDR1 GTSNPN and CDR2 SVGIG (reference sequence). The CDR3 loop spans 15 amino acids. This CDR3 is CASLAGGRSYNEQFF. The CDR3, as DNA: TGTGCCTCACTAGCGGGAGGTAGGTCCTACAATGAGCAGTTCTTC.

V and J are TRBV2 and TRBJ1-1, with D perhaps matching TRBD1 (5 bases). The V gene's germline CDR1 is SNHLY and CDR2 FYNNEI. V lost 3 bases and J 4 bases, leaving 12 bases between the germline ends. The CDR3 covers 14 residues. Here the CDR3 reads CASSDSWGFTEAFF. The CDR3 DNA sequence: TGTGCCAGCAGTGATTCATGGGGCTTCACTGAAGCTTTCTTT.

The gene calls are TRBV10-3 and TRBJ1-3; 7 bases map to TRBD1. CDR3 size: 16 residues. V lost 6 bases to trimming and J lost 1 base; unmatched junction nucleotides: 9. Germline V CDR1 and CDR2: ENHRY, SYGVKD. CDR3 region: CAISGDRGKSGNTIYF. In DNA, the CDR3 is TGTGCCATCAGCGGGGACAGAGGAAAATCTGGAAACACCATATATTTT.

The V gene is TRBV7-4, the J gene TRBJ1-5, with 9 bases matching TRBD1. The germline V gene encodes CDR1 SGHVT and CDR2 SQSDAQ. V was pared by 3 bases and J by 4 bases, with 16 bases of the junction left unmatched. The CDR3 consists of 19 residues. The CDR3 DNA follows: TGTGCCAGCAGCTTTTCTACGGCCGACAAGACAGGGGGAAATCAGCCCCAGCATTTT. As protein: CASSFSTADKTGGNQPQHF.

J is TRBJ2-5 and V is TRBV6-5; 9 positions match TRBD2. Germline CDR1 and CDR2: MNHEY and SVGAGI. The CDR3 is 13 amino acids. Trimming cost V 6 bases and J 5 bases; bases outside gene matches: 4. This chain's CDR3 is CASRGTSWETQYF. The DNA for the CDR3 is TGTGCCAGCAGGGGGACTAGCTGGGAGACCCAGTACTTC.

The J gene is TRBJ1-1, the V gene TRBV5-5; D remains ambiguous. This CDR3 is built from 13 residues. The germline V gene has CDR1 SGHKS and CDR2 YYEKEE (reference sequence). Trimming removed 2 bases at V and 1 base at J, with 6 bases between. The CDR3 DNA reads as TGTGCCAGCAGCTTTGGGCCGAACACTGAAGCTTTCTTT. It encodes CASSFGPNTEAFF.

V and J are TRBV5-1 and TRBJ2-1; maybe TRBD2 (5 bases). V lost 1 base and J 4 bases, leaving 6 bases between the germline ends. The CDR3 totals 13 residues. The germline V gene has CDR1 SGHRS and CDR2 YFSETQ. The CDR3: CASSLSGYNEQFF. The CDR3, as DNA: TGCGCCAGCAGCTTGTCGGGGTACAATGAGCAGTTCTTC.

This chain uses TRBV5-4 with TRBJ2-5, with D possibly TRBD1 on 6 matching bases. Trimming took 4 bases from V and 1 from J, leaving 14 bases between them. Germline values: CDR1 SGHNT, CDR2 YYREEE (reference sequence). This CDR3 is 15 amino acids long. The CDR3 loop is CASSKTGSFQETQYF. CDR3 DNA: TGTGCCAGCAGCAAAACAGGGTCCTTCCAAGAGACCCAGTACTTC.

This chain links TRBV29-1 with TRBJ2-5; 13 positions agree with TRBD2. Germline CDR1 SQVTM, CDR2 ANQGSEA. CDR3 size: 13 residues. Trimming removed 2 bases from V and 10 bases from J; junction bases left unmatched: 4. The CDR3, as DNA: TGCAGCGTTGAAACTAGCGGGGGGGTTGACCAGTACTTC. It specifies CSVETSGGVDQYF.

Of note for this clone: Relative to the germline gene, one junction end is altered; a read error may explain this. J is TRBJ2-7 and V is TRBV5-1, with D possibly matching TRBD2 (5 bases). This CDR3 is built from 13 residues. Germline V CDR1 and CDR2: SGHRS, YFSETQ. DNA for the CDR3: TGCGCCAGCAGCCCGCCGGACTCCTACAAGCAGTACTTC. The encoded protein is CASSPPDSYKQYF.

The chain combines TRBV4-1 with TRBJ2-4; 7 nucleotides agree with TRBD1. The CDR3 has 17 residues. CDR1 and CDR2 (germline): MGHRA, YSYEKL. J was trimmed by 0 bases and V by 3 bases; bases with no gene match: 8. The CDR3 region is CASSQRAGGIAKNIQYF. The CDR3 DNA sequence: TGCGCCAGCAGCCAGCGGGCAGGGGGAATAGCCAAAAACATTCAGTACTTC.

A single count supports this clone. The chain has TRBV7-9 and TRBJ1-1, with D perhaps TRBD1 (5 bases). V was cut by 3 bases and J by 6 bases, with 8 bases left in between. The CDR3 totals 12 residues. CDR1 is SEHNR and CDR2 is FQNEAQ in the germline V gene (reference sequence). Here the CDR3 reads CASSFGGSEAFF. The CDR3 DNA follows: TGTGCCAGCAGCTTTGGGGGGTCTGAAGCTTTCTTT.

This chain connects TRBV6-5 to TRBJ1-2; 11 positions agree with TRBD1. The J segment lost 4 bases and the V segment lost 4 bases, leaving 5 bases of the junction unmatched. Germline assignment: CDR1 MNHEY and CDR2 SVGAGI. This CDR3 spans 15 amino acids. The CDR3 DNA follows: TGTGCCAGCAGTTCGCGGACAGGGGGCGGCTATGGCTACACCTTC. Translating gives CASSSRTGGGYGYTF.

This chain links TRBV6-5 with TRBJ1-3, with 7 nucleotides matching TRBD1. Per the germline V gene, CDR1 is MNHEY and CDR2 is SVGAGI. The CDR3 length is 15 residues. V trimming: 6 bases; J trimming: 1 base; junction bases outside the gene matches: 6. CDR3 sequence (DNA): TGTGCCAGCAGGATGGGGACAGCATCTGGAAACACCATATATTTT. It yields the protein CASRMGTASGNTIYF.

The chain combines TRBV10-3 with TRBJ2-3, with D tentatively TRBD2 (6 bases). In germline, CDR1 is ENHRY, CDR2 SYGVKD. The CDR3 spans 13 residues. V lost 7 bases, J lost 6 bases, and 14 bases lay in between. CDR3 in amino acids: CAIKSTGVDTQYF. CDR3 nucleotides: TGTGCCATCAAAAGTACGGGGGTGGATACGCAGTATTTT.